These 32 T cell receptor beta chains were sequenced from one sample in a study of blood T cell repertoires in COVID-19. The protocol was immunoSEQ multiplex PCR, while the TCRdb copy is restricted to in-frame clones and leaves out a portion. The sample lists 490,000 or so clones; approximately 86% were seen once. Sequencing input: PBMCs or T cells enriched from blood (not recorded which). These TCRs come from an older woman who had recovered from COVID-19.

The chain links TRBV18 to TRBJ2-5; possibly TRBD1 for D (5 bases). V was pared by 3 bases and J by 1 base, with 12 bases between. Germline V gives CDR1 KGHSH, CDR2 LQKENI. The CDR3 runs 15 residues. CDR3 sequence reads: CASSPTSGSQETQYF. Here the CDR3 DNA reads TGTGCCAGCTCACCGACCTCAGGGTCCCAAGAGACCCAGTACTTC. The full variable domain, rest sourced from reference TRBV18 and TRBJ2-5, is NAGVMQNPRHLVRRRGQEARLRCSPMKGHSHVYWYRQLPEEGLKFMVYLQKENIIDESGMPKERFSAEFPKEGPSILRIQQVVRGDSAAYFCASSPTSGSQETQYFGPGTRLLVL.

The chain has TRBV10-2 and TRBJ2-1; D unresolved. CDR1 and CDR2 (germline): WSHSY, SAAADI. The CDR3 totals 13 residues. Trimming removed 5 bases at V and 0 bases at J, with 5 bases between. CDR3 in DNA: TGCGCCAGCAGTCCCAGCTCCTACAATGAGCAGTTCTTC. This translates into CASSPSSYNEQFF.

Comment on this clone: This CDR3 is also generated by other DNA sequences in the sample. V gene TRBV7-9 combines with J gene TRBJ2-3; 8 bases are shared with TRBD2. V shed 5 bases and J 6 bases; nucleotides not matched to a gene: 4. Germline V gene sequence: CDR1 SEHNR, CDR2 FQNEAQ (reference sequence). CDR3 length: 13 residues. The CDR3 here is CASSLGGADTQYF. The CDR3 coding sequence is TGTGCCAGCAGCCTCGGGGGGGCGGATACGCAGTATTTT.

This clone was counted a few times. The V and J genes are TRBV7-8 and TRBJ2-1; the match to TRBD2 covers 7 bases. The CDR3 runs 15 residues. The germline CDR1 and CDR2 sequences are SGHVS and FQNEAQ. V was pared by 4 bases and J by 3 bases, with 6 bases of the junction left unmatched. This CDR3 is CASSSSSGVYNEQFF. The CDR3 DNA sequence: TGTGCCAGCAGCTCATCTAGCGGAGTCTACAATGAGCAGTTCTTC.

The chain recombines TRBV24-1 with TRBJ1-5; a possible D gene is TRBD1 (5 bases). Germline CDR1 reads KGHDR; CDR2 reads SFDVKD. Trimming took 4 bases from V and 2 from J, leaving 11 bases between them. CDR3 size: 15 residues. The CDR3 loop is CATSDRGGGNQPQHF. DNA of the CDR3: TGTGCCACCAGTGACCGGGGGGGTGGCAATCAGCCCCAGCATTTT.

The J gene is TRBJ1-4, the V gene TRBV10-2; a possible D gene is TRBD1 (5 bases). Looked up from germline, CDR1 is WSHSY and CDR2 is SAAADI. CDR3 size: 15 residues. Trimming shortened V by 0 bases and J by 8 bases, and 13 bases separated the two germline ends. The CDR3 loop is CASSESGGVVEKLFF. The CDR3 region has the DNA TGCGCCAGCAGTGAGTCTGGGGGGGTGGTCGAAAAACTGTTTTTT.

The J gene is TRBJ1-1, the V gene TRBV9, with D perhaps matching TRBD1 (5 bases). The CDR3 is 15 amino acids. In germline, CDR1 is SGDLS, CDR2 YYNGEE. The V gene lost 4 bases and the J gene lost 5 bases, with 18 bases spanning the gap. The CDR3, as DNA: TGTGCCAGCAGCTTCACGGTCGGGGGAGAAACTGAAGCTTTCTTT. Translating gives CASSFTVGGETEAFF. The full variable domain, in which reference TRBV9 and TRBJ1-1 provide the parts outside the CDR3, is DSGVTQTPKHLITATGQRVTLRCSPRSGDLSVYWYQQSLDQGLQFLIQYYNGEERAKGNILERFSAQQFPDLHSELNLSSLELGDSALYFCASSFTVGGETEAFFGQGTRLTVV.

This chain uses TRBV19 with TRBJ1-2; the match to TRBD1 covers 7 bases. J lost 4 bases, V lost 6 bases, and 8 bases had no gene match. The CDR3 runs 14 residues. Germline V gives CDR1 LNHDA, CDR2 SQIVND (reference sequence). The chain's CDR3 is CASRQGGAGYGYTF. In nucleotides, the CDR3 is TGTGCCAGTAGGCAAGGGGGCGCCGGCTATGGCTACACCTTC.

The CDR3 DNA sequence: TGCGCCAGCAGCCCGGGACAGGGGGTAGGCACCGGGGAGCTGTTTTTT. This encodes CASSPGQGVGTGELFF. This sequence joins TRBV5-1 and TRBJ2-2; 11 bases match TRBD1. Germline V gene lookup returns CDR1 SGHRS and CDR2 YFSETQ. The CDR3 totals 16 residues. Trimming cost V 4 bases and J 4 bases; bases outside gene matches: 6.

J is TRBJ1-2 and V is TRBV7-2; 7 bases are shared with TRBD1. CDR1 SGHTA and CDR2 FQGNSA come from the germline V gene. The CDR3 is 18 residues long. The ends lost 6 bases at V and 5 bases at J; junction bases unmatched: 21. Here the CDR3 reads CASSPGGPGLALLYGYTF. CDR3 coding DNA: TGTGCCAGCAGTCCAGGGGGGCCAGGATTGGCGCTATTATATGGCTACACCTTC.

With regard to this clone: Other DNA sequences in this specimen translate into the identical CDR3. V and J are TRBV24-1 and TRBJ2-5; no clear D gene. CDR3 length: 13 amino acids. Trimming shortened V by 5 bases and J by 0 bases, and 6 bases separated the two germline ends. From germline, CDR1 is KGHDR and CDR2 SFDVKD. The CDR3 is CATSGPNQETQYF. Written as DNA, the CDR3 is TGTGCCACCAGTGGTCCTAACCAAGAGACCCAGTACTTC.

This chain connects TRBV5-1 to TRBJ1-2, with 11 bases lining up with TRBD1. The CDR3 extends over 16 amino acids. V shed 0 bases, J shed 3 bases, and the junction held 4 bases outside the gene matches. In germline, CDR1 is SGHRS, CDR2 YFSETQ. The CDR3 region is CASSLGRTGGDYGYTF. CDR3 sequence (DNA): TGCGCCAGCAGCTTGGGTAGGACAGGGGGCGACTATGGCTACACCTTC.

In this sample, this clone turned up once. The V and J genes are TRBV24-1 and TRBJ2-3; 13 nucleotides match TRBD2. Germline V gene sequence: CDR1 KGHDR, CDR2 SFDVKD. The trim removed 4 bases at V and 6 bases at J, leaving 6 bases unmatched. The CDR3 runs to 16 residues. For the CDR3, the DNA is TGTGCCACCAGTGACCCGGGACTAGCGGGGATGGATACGCAGTATTTT. Translated: CATSDPGLAGMDTQYF.

This chain uses TRBV5-1 with TRBJ2-5; a possible D gene is TRBD2 (6 bases). V dropped 4 bases and J dropped 0 bases, with 16 bases sitting between them. Looked up from germline, CDR1 is SGHRS and CDR2 is YFSETQ. The CDR3 consists of 16 residues. CDR3 loop: CASSLGTALYQETQYF. The CDR3, as DNA: TGCGCCAGCAGCCTTGGGACTGCTCTGTACCAAGAGACCCAGTACTTC.

The chain employs TRBV11-3 and TRBJ2-7; 8 positions match TRBD1. This CDR3 is 12 amino acids long. With V trimmed by 10 bases and J by 5 bases, 7 bases remained unmatched. Germline values: CDR1 SGHNT, CDR2 YENEEA. The CDR3 DNA reads TGTGCCAACGTAGGACAGGGAAACGAGCAGTACGTC. It codes for CANVGQGNEQYV.

The rearrangement joins TRBV5-6 to TRBJ2-5; TRBD2 matches at 11 bases. The CDR3 covers 15 residues. Germline V gene lookup returns CDR1 SGHDT and CDR2 YYEEEE. The trim removed 4 bases at V and 5 bases at J, leaving 7 bases unmatched. The CDR3 protein is CASSLSGGAGETQYF. CDR3 nucleotides: TGTGCCAGCAGCCTTAGCGGGGGGGCCGGGGAGACCCAGTACTTC.

DNA for the CDR3: TGTGCCACCAGGGACAGGGTTACAGATACGCAGTATTTT. Translation: CATRDRVTDTQYF. The chain is built from TRBV24-1 and TRBJ2-3; 8 nucleotides line up with TRBD1. The CDR3 is 13 amino acids. The germline V gene has CDR1 KGHDR and CDR2 SFDVKD. With 7 bases clipped from V and 3 bases from J, the junction kept 2 bases outside the gene matches.

The chain links TRBV12-5 to TRBJ1-2, with D possibly matching TRBD1 (6 bases). V dropped 0 bases and J dropped 5 bases, with 13 bases sitting between them. CDR3 length: 15 residues. Germline V gene data show CDR1 as LGHNT and CDR2 as FRNRAP. The CDR3 is CASGLVPQGRYGYTF. The CDR3 coding sequence is TGTGCTAGTGGTTTGGTACCCCAGGGGCGTTATGGCTACACCTTC.

The chain combines TRBV18 with TRBJ2-3; 7 positions match TRBD1. The CDR3 has 15 residues. Germline CDR1 is KGHSH and CDR2 is LQKENI. Trimming removed 4 bases from V and 4 bases from J; junction bases left unmatched: 8. This CDR3 is CASSRGQARPDTQYF. The CDR3 region has the DNA TGTGCCAGCTCACGTGGACAGGCCCGTCCAGATACGCAGTATTTT.

V usage is TRBV7-6 and J usage is TRBJ1-1; 12 nucleotides agree with TRBD1. The germline gives CDR1 SGHVS, CDR2 FNYEAQ. The CDR3 runs to 18 residues. V lost 2 bases, J lost 1 base, and 8 bases stayed unmatched. CDR3 DNA: TGTGCCAGCAGCTTATCGTACGGGACAGGGGGCGCGAACACTGAAGCTTTCTTT. Its protein is CASSLSYGTGGANTEAFF.

The chain couples TRBV5-1 to TRBJ2-3; unclear D gene. The germline V gene has CDR1 SGHRS and CDR2 YFSETQ. The CDR3 extends over 13 amino acids. Trimming shortened V by 1 base and J by 1 base, and 4 bases separated the two germline ends. CDR3 nucleotide sequence: TGCGCCAGCAGCTTGATCGGCACAGATACGCAGTATTTT. It codes for CASSLIGTDTQYF.

The J gene is TRBJ1-1, the V gene TRBV14; D unclear. The CDR3 has 14 residues. The germline V gene encodes CDR1 SGHDN and CDR2 FVKESK. Trimming took 2 bases from V and 7 from J, leaving 14 bases between them. Written as DNA, the CDR3 is TGTGCCAGCAGCCAACCCACCCGTTCGGGTGAAGCTTTCTTT. Its protein is CASSQPTRSGEAFF.

This clone appeared once. The chain carries TRBV12-3 or TRBV12-4 and TRBJ1-1; 9 nucleotides match TRBD1. Trimming at V came to 6 bases and at J to 2 bases, leaving 1 base not matched to a gene. The CDR3 has 13 residues. The CDR3 loop reads CASRGQGNTEAFF. In DNA, the CDR3 is TGTGCCAGCAGGGGACAGGGTAACACTGAAGCTTTCTTT.

The gene calls are TRBV5-1 and TRBJ2-1; 8 bases are shared with TRBD2. Unmatched junction bases numbered 12, after V lost 2 bases and J lost 8 bases. The germline gives CDR1 SGHRS, CDR2 YFSETQ. The CDR3 has 16 amino acids. As DNA, the CDR3 is TGCGCCAGCAGCTTAAGGCGGGGGGCCGTTTTCGATGAGCAGTTCTTC. Translating it yields CASSLRRGAVFDEQFF.

This chain uses TRBV2 with TRBJ2-7, with D maybe TRBD2 (6 bases). V dropped 4 bases and J dropped 0 bases, with 10 bases sitting between them. This CDR3 has 14 residues. Germline V gives CDR1 SNHLY, CDR2 FYNNEI. The DNA for the CDR3 is TGTGCCAGCAGTGCGGTCGGGAGCTCCTACGAGCAGTACTTC. Residues: CASSAVGSSYEQYF.

The chain has TRBV29-1 and TRBJ1-5; a weak D match, TRBD1 (6 bases). The V gene's germline CDR1 is SQVTM and CDR2 ANQGSEA. The V end lost 5 bases, the J end lost 4 bases, and 12 bases lay between the germline ends. CDR3 size: 13 residues. The CDR3 protein is CSVISQGNQPQHF. Here the CDR3 DNA reads TGCAGCGTTATCTCGCAGGGGAATCAGCCCCAGCATTTT.

The rearrangement joins TRBV14 to TRBJ2-6; unclear D gene. Trimming shortened V by 4 bases and J by 0 bases, and 10 bases separated the two germline ends. Germline V CDR1 and CDR2: SGHDN, FVKESK. CDR3 length: 16 residues. The CDR3 reads CASSPAAVSGANVLTF. The CDR3 region has the DNA TGTGCCAGCAGCCCGGCGGCGGTCTCTGGGGCCAACGTCCTGACTTTC.

This rearrangement joins TRBV9 to TRBJ2-3, with D unclear. CDR3 length: 15 amino acids. Germline loops: CDR1 SGDLS, CDR2 YYNGEE. Deletions cut 0 bases from V and 4 bases from J, with 12 bases between. CDR3 sequence (DNA): TGTGCCAGCAGCGTAGATACCCGGGTCCCAGATACGCAGTATTTT. Amino acids: CASSVDTRVPDTQYF.

The genes are TRBV6-6 and TRBJ2-2, with 8 bases fitting TRBD1. Germline assignment: CDR1 MNHNY and CDR2 SVGAGI (reference sequence). The V and J ends lost 11 bases and 5 bases, in that order; junction bases with no gene match: 10. The CDR3 is 14 amino acids. CDR3 residues: CAAAGQGGTGELFF. CDR3 coding DNA: TGTGCCGCCGCCGGACAGGGAGGAACCGGGGAGCTGTTTTTT.

J is TRBJ1-1 and V is TRBV13; TRBD1 might be the D (5 bases). The germline V gene has CDR1 PRHDT and CDR2 FYEKMQ (reference sequence). The CDR3 sequence is 14 residues long. V lost 0 bases, J lost 4 bases, and 9 bases lay in between. This chain's CDR3 is CASSLGRGGTEAFF. In DNA form, the CDR3 reads TGTGCCAGCAGCTTAGGCCGCGGGGGCACTGAAGCTTTCTTT.

The chain combines TRBV9 with TRBJ2-3; a possible D gene is TRBD2 (6 bases). Germline lookup yields CDR1 SGDLS and CDR2 YYNGEE. The CDR3 runs to 17 residues. Deletions cut 3 bases from V and 2 bases from J, with 19 bases between. CDR3 nucleotides: TGTGCCAGCAGCGAGGGAGGAGGGCTAACTTTCACAGATACGCAGTATTTT. Its translation is CASSEGGGLTFTDTQYF.

The V and J genes are TRBV7-9 and TRBJ1-4; no firm D call. From germline, CDR1 is SEHNR and CDR2 FQNEAQ (reference sequence). The CDR3 sequence is 14 residues long. The germline V and J ends were trimmed by 1 base and 7 bases, with 10 bases remaining between them. The CDR3: CASSLGQPGEKLFF. In DNA form, the CDR3 reads TGTGCCAGCAGCTTAGGGCAGCCGGGTGAAAAACTGTTTTTT.